The present T cell receptor beta chain was sequenced within a study of T cell responses to AZD1222 COVID-19 vaccine. The study's findings and limits: Of spike-specific TCRs, nearly half reportedly target regions left unmutated in variants. Donors skewed white British and female; clonal diversity was possibly underestimated. Repertoire samples came only from after the peak T cell response.

Turning to this clone: Its antigen is currently unknown.

CDR1 and CDR2 from the germline V gene are SGHTA and FQGNSA. CDR3 length: 19 residues. The V segment lost 2 bases and the J segment 0 bases; nucleotides outside the gene matches: 10. Measured with immunoSEQ multiplex PCR; TCRdb has only the in-frame clones, and not every one. In the table there are 120,000 to 150,000 clones, around 90% of which are singletons. The material sequenced was peripheral blood, taken on day 0 of AZD1222 vaccination. This chain uses TRBV7-2 with TRBJ2-3; 11 nucleotides align to TRBD2. The TCR sequence derives from an adult in good health. The chain's CDR3 is CASSLRFLAGGPSTDTQYF. For the CDR3, the DNA is TGTGCCAGCAGCTTACGGTTCCTAGCGGGGGGCCCTAGCACAGATACGCAGTATTTT.